Shown below are 11 T cell receptor beta chains from a single sample sequenced in a study of OX40 agonist ivuxolimab in advanced cancers. Repertoires were generated with immunoSEQ multiplex PCR, while TCRdb's copy carries only in-frame clones and drops some. The sample includes some 90,000 clones, around 90% of them seen just once. Sequencing used CD4+ or CD8+ T cells sorted from blood, obtained in a trial of the OX40 agonist ivuxolimab. The receptors were gathered from an adult with an advanced solid tumor such as melanoma, head and neck, liver or kidney cancer.

The chain has TRBV10-3 and TRBJ2-1; D is unclear. CDR3 length equals 15 residues. Germline CDR1 ENHRY, CDR2 SYGVKD. With 0 bases removed from V and 9 bases from J, the gap between germline ends came to 15 bases. The CDR3 sequence is CAISESNLRSLEQFF. CDR3 nucleotides: TGTGCCATCAGTGAGTCGAATCTGAGAAGTCTTGAGCAGTTCTTC.

The chain couples TRBV2 to TRBJ1-1; no definite D call. The V and J ends lost 7 bases and 7 bases respectively, with 19 bases between them. Germline CDR1 is SNHLY and CDR2 is FYNNEI. The length of the CDR3 is 14 residues. CDR3 amino acids: CASKVGQSLDEAFF. Written as DNA, the CDR3 is TGTGCCAGCAAGGTAGGGCAGTCGCTTGATGAAGCTTTCTTT.

V gene TRBV28 combines with J gene TRBJ1-1; possibly TRBD1 for D (5 bases). The V and J ends lost 5 bases and 2 bases respectively, with 12 bases between them. CDR3 length: 14 residues. The germline V gene has CDR1 MDHEN and CDR2 SYDVKM. CDR3 sequence reads: CASSAFDRNTEAFF. CDR3 DNA sequence: TGTGCCAGCAGTGCCTTCGACAGAAACACTGAAGCTTTCTTT.

The J gene is TRBJ2-5, the V gene TRBV29-1, with D maybe TRBD1 (5 bases). The J call may not be correct, given that the DNA end is closer to TRBJ2-7. Germline lookup yields CDR1 SQVTM and CDR2 ANQGSEA. The CDR3 sequence is 14 residues long. CDR3 DNA sequence: TGCAGCGCGTATGGGGCCCACGGATCCTACGAGCAGTACTTC. Amino acid sequence: CSAYGAHGSYEQYF.

This rearrangement joins TRBV10-3 to TRBJ2-7, with D uncertain. The V gene's germline CDR1 is ENHRY and CDR2 SYGVKD. Trimming removed 10 bases at V and 3 bases at J, with 13 bases between. The CDR3 spans 12 residues. CDR3 sequence reads: CATGSSVYEQYF. CDR3 sequence (DNA): TGTGCCACCGGTTCCAGTGTCTACGAGCAGTACTTC.

The V call is TRBV5-1, the J call TRBJ1-2; TRBD1 is a possible D gene (6 bases). Per germline, CDR1 SGHRS and CDR2 YFSETQ. The V end lost 4 bases, the J end lost 2 bases, and 12 bases lay between the germline ends. This CDR3 has 14 amino acids. The CDR3 nucleotides read TGCGCCAGCAGCCCGGAAGGGGGGAACTATGGCTACACCTTC. Protein: CASSPEGGNYGYTF.

This sequence joins TRBV6-4 and TRBJ2-2; no definite D call. CDR3 size: 13 residues. V was pared by 4 bases and J by 7 bases, with 10 bases between. CDR1 MRHNA and CDR2 SNTAGT come from the germline V gene. The CDR3 sequence is CASSGEHNGELFF. CDR3 DNA: TGTGCCAGCAGTGGGGAACACAACGGGGAGCTGTTTTTT.

This chain joins TRBV28 and TRBJ2-7; the D is unclear. Germline V gene data show CDR1 as MDHEN and CDR2 as SYDVKM. Trimming removed 5 bases at V and 7 bases at J, with 15 bases between. The CDR3 length is 13 residues. For the CDR3, the DNA is TGTGCCAGCAGTCCCCCGACCCCGGAAGAGCAGTACTTC. Amino acids: CASSPPTPEEQYF.

The V gene is TRBV7-2, the J gene TRBJ2-2; the match to TRBD2 covers 11 bases. CDR1 is SGHTA, CDR2 FQGNSA, per germline. V trimming: 5 bases; J trimming: 7 bases; junction bases outside the gene matches: 9. The CDR3 contains 16 residues. The CDR3 bases are TGTGCCAGCAGCGTACTAGCGGGAGTAATTGGCGGGGAGCTGTTTTTT. Encoded protein: CASSVLAGVIGGELFF.

The V gene is TRBV19, the J gene TRBJ2-1; D is perhaps TRBD2 (5 bases). From germline, CDR1 is LNHDA and CDR2 SQIVND (reference sequence). Trimming cost V 5 bases and J 7 bases, with 18 bases left between them. The CDR3 contains 15 residues. In DNA, the CDR3 is TGTGCCAGTAGTTTTGCTAGCAACTTAGGGAATGAGCAGTTCTTC. Translated, it gives CASSFASNLGNEQFF.

This clone was counted a single time. The chain carries TRBV18 and TRBJ2-3, with D maybe TRBD2 (5 bases). The V gene lost 0 bases and the J gene lost 2 bases, with 18 bases spanning the gap. The CDR3 covers 18 residues. Looked up from germline, CDR1 is KGHSH and CDR2 is LQKENI. In DNA form, the CDR3 reads TGTGCCAGCTCACCACCGAGGGCCGGGCTTGGTCCCACAGATACGCAGTATTTT. Protein product: CASSPPRAGLGPTDTQYF. Using reference TRBV18 and TRBJ2-3 for the parts outside the CDR3, the full variable domain is NAGVMQNPRHLVRRRGQEARLRCSPMKGHSHVYWYRQLPEEGLKFMVYLQKENIIDESGMPKERFSAEFPKEGPSILRIQQVVRGDSAAYFCASSPPRAGLGPTDTQYFGPGTRLTVL.